Listed here is a single T cell receptor (beta chain). The sample holds many counts of this clonotype. This receptor's antigen is unknown. No base quality values were provided; no much bigger clone lies one nucleotide off. The data were obtained in a study of T cells after yellow fever vaccination (dated by TCRdb to about 2019). Notes on the research overall: The SMART-Seq v4 Ultra Low Input RNA kit was used to prepare libraries from fractions with low cell numbers. The cohort comprised two healthy male donors, one aged 18 to 30 and one aged 30 to 40 years. To track T-cell clones before and after primary and booster YFV17D yellow fever vaccination, bulk TCR alpha and beta repertoires were sequenced longitudinally. Bulk PBMC replicates and cell subsets were isolated from blood drawn at multiple timepoints before and after both primary and secondary immunization. General conclusions and limits of the study: Because only two donors were included in the study, the extent to which the findings can be generalized is limited. Because abundant contaminating clonotypes from the bulk population could be contained in FACS-sorted repertoires, computational filtering was required. A small share of clonotypes occurred in both CD4 and CD8 compartments, likely arising from convergent recombination. The secondary T-cell response was weaker than the primary response but faster, peaking on day 5 instead of day 15. After the booster, most of the clones that had expanded following primary vaccination were detected again (approximately 96% of CD4 and around 90% of CD8), which suggests that memory was broadly maintained.

TCRdb lists the instrument as Illumina NovaSeq 6000. Synthesis of TCR cDNA relied on 5'RACE template switching, a step that introduced a universal primer site along with unique molecular identifiers. Priming of cDNA synthesis was performed from both the TCR alpha and TCR beta constant segments. Two PCR steps were used to amplify libraries, with sample barcodes and sequencing adapters being added in the second step. Libraries were sequenced on Illumina HiSeq 2500 (2x100 bp) or NovaSeq (2x150 bp). From the authors' description of their analysis: MIGEC handled demultiplexing of reads and collapsing into UMI consensus sequences, while MiXCR performed V(D)J alignment. Clonotypes responding to the vaccine were identified with edgeR on replicate PBMC samples, with the criteria of FDR below 0.01 and a log2 fold change above 5 up to day 15. Each bulk clonotype received a CD4 or CD8 identity based on whether the sequenced CD4 or CD8 repertoire contained that clonotype at higher abundance. TCRdb's own reprocessing of the public reads used fastp at Q25 and MiXCR and kept productive beta chains. Rows are unified per CDR3 protein, each entry keeping the most common DNA and genes. None of the V and J calls come from the authors' own analysis; TCRdb made them. The table for this sample lists 300,000 to 400,000 distinct CDR3 sequences; approximately 3.9% of them were counted only once. Of the sample, 24% falls within the top ten clones.

The V and J ends are trimmed by 0 bases and 4 bases, leaving 11 bases between them. Including the terminal cysteine and phenylalanine, the CDR3 comprises 14 residues. CDR3 DNA only is kept here, 42 bases in frame from base 1. CDR1 and CDR2, per the germline V gene, are SGHRS and YFSETQ. Per the publication, the treatment or condition label means: live attenuated yellow fever vaccine strain. At each blood-draw timepoint, two biological replicates of bulk PBMCs were obtained. PBMCs were isolated from peripheral blood using a standard Ficoll-Paque protocol. TriZol was used to extract RNA from bulk PBMCs, from CD4 and CD8 fractions, and from dextramer-positive and dextramer-negative fractions.

This chain joins TRBV5-1 to TRBJ2-7; the D gene is perhaps TRBD1 or TRBD2, as each covers 6 bases. The sequence was obtained from a man younger than 35 who received the YFV17D yellow fever vaccine. Specimen: PBMCs, collected 5 days after the yellow fever booster vaccination. The CDR3 protein sequence reads: CASSLEGGRYEQYF. The sequenced DNA: TGCGCCAGCAGCTTGGAAGGGGGGAGGTACGAGCAGTACTTC.